This T cell receptor (beta chain) emerged from a study of T cells after yellow fever vaccination. Overall study context: Researchers used SMART-Seq v4 Ultra Low Input to prepare fractions that had low cell numbers. Points from the study as a whole: A large majority of primary-vaccination clones showed up again after the booster (about 97% CD4, 88% CD8). Bulk-population clonotypes that are abundant could appear as contaminants in FACS-sorted repertoires.

Template switching by 5'RACE produced TCR cDNA, adding a universal primer site and UMIs. TCRdb reanalysed the 5' RACE reads using MiXCR and keeps one entry per CDR3 protein. The sample includes a few hundred thousand distinct CDR3 sequences, 7% to 9% seen only once; the top ten take 15% to 20%. The CDR3 length is 17 residues. V was trimmed by 4 bases and J by 9 bases, leaving 22 bases between them. Per germline, CDR1 SGHTA and CDR2 FQGNSA. The sample holds a few counts of this clonotype. Its antigen is unknown. Specimen: PBMCs, collected 35 to 50 days after the first yellow fever vaccination. The V gene is TRBV7-2, the J gene TRBJ1-6; D perhaps matches TRBD1 (6 bases). The sequence was collected from a man between 18 and 29 years old who received the YFV17D yellow fever vaccine. This CDR3 is CASSSGGLGGAASPLHF. The DNA for the CDR3 is TGTGCCAGCAGCTCCGGAGGTCTGGGGGGCGCAGCTTCACCCCTCCACTTT.